Listed here is a single T cell receptor beta chain. This receptor's antigen is unknown. The input lacks base qualities; no much larger clone sits a single base away. Library creation used the immunoSEQ multiplex PCR assay. For the multiplex PCR, a mixture combining 60 forward primers for TCR Vbeta segments and 13 reverse primers for TCR Jbeta segments was used. The CDR3 region of rearranged TCR beta genes was amplified from genomic DNA by a multiplex PCR assay. The amplified TCR beta libraries were sequenced on the Illumina HiSeq System as 87-base-pair reads. Processing in the source paper ran as follows. A later analysis tallied roughly 76 million unique TCR beta chains across the 666 repertoires, and approximately 9.9 million of those chains were shared by two or more donors. A nearest-neighbor algorithm error-corrected the raw reads and collapsed the reads into unique sequences, merging closely related sequences to remove PCR and sequencing errors. Alignment of CDR3 sequences to IMGT reference sequences was used to assign V, D and J gene segments. Each retained sequence needed at least a six-nucleotide match to both a V gene segment and a J gene segment. A rearrangement counted as productive if the CDR3 had no stop codons and remained in frame with V and J, and every other rearrangement counted as non-productive. Following IMGT convention, CDR3 was defined as the stretch from the second conserved V-encoded cysteine to the conserved J-encoded phenylalanine. Sequences without an unambiguous match to a single V gene segment were excluded from the earlier analysis of almost 600 of the donors. In an earlier analysis of a few hundred of the donors, V segments were called functional above 56.7% productive rearrangements and were called segregating when the between-donor standard deviation exceeded 5%. A statistical classification framework was built to diagnose cytomegalovirus status from the catalog of TCR beta chain sequences. V and J gene assignment, in a later analysis, came from comparing TCR nucleotide sequences with IMGT/GENE-DB human TR gene sequences. A later analysis assigned CDR3 sequences and most-parsimonious VDJ recombination scenarios with the TCRdist pipeline. A later analysis defined each TCR beta chain by its CDR3 amino acid sequence plus V-gene family, and excluded reads lacking a unique V-gene family. In a later analysis, around 600 highly shared, low-generation-probability nucleotide sequences were removed to address suspected cross-contamination and a sequencing artifact. For each public chain, a later analysis derived a clonal expansion index from normalized ranks of inferred template counts within each repertoire. In a later analysis, generation probabilities were computed using a VDJ recombination model fitted to out-of-frame rearrangements, and the results were checked against IGoR. Hypergeometric tests were used in a later analysis to score TCR-TCR, TCR-HLA and TCR-CMV co-occurrence, with a repertoire-size bias correction applied to the TCR pairs. To estimate false discovery rates, a later analysis permuted the HLA or CMV assignments 20 times. In a later analysis, co-occurring TCRs were grouped using DBSCAN, with TCRdist sequence similarity added in when clustering inside HLA-allele-positive subsets. Co-occurrence clustering excluded repertoires with fewer than 30,000 or more than 120,000 public chains, plus five with anomalous nucleotide sharing. This immuneACCESS table, as held by TCRdb, lists in-frame sequences with V and J called but not all clones. Of the missing ones, under half trace to an unresolved V gene in checked studies; the others have no known cause. V, J and clone size derive from that table, while D and trimming were established from the DNA sequence. The sample table holds some 4,500 clones, of which 81% were seen once. In total, the top ten clones hold roughly 6.2% of the sample.

These data originate in a study of cytomegalovirus exposure and HLA in healthy donors (dated by TCRdb to about 2017). Background on the whole study: According to an earlier analysis of several hundred of the donors, roughly 180 million T cells yielded some 110 million unique TCR beta sequences and approximately 280 Gb of sequence data. A later genetic analysis took genome-wide SNP genotypes for about three fifths of the roughly 700 donors and used that subset as a discovery cohort. Among the approximately 400 genotyped donors, 75% to 90% belonged to the genetic ancestry cluster associated with self-reported Caucasian donors. A handful of DR-DQ haplotypes were handled as single units for association and clustering because linkage in the cohort was strong. In an earlier analysis of roughly 580 of the donors, high-throughput TCR beta sequencing was used to judge whether each TCR beta V gene segment behaved as functional or pseudogenic. In addition to the first cohort of 666 subjects, a separate validation cohort of 130 or so different subjects was used. Among some 400 genotyped donors of the cohort, an average of roughly 230,000 unique TCR beta nucleotide sequences was sequenced per donor, of which roughly 17% were non-productive. Using immunosequencing, the study profiled T cell repertoires from 640 or so subjects and related those repertoires to cytomegalovirus serostatus. Typing coverage differed by locus: A, B, C, DRB1 and DQB1 were typed in about 629-640 donors, DQA1 in about 560, DPA1 in 600 to 610, and DPB1 in approximately 450. An early release covering 550 to 650 HLA-typed donors comprised about 300 gigabases of sequencing data and approximately 80 million unique TCR sequences. Every discovery cohort repertoire had been produced on one sequencing platform. A later analysis re-examined previously published TCR beta repertoires from more than 600 donors and added high-resolution HLA genotyping to investigate patterns of TCR occurrence. The aim of the study was to test whether cataloging public T cell receptors could identify signatures of past pathogen exposure. To predict cytomegalovirus infection status, the study brought together high-throughput TCR immunosequencing, statistical association of individual TCRs with disease status, and machine learning. Donor age, sex, ethnicity and CMV serostatus were compiled together with the repertoire data. Class I and class II HLA loci were covered by the typing at four-digit resolution. In the later analysis, no new phenotypic data were used to find candidate immune exposures; instead, reliance was placed on TCR beta sequences and their occurrence across donors.

The cohort consisted of hundreds of healthy bone marrow donors. Cohort members were all nominally healthy when sampled, although unrecorded immune exposures were likely present. The donor was CMV seropositive and was included in the group of 250 to 300 seropositive cohort members. A peripheral blood sample was collected from each donor, and TCR beta sequencing was performed on peripheral blood mononuclear cells. The Qiagen DNeasy Blood Extraction Kit was used to extract genomic DNA from the blood cell samples. Taken from cysteine to phenylalanine, the CDR3 has 13 residues. This entry keeps only the CDR3 DNA: 39 bases, framed from base 1. From the germline V gene, CDR1 is MNHEY and CDR2 is SVGAGI. V was cut back by 6 bases and J by 3 bases, leaving a gap of 8 bases between them. Points the paper makes about the study in general: The study gave a list of 150 to 200 TCR beta chains associated with cytomegalovirus. Immune exposure information for the cohort was limited to CMV serostatus. Strong co-occurrence of HLA alleles, especially DR and DQ, made assigning TCR associations to individual alleles difficult. Some IMGT-functional V segments, including TRBV6-2 and TRBV6-3, could not be told apart with the 87-base-pair reads, so those segments were excluded. Linkage disequilibrium might explain the correlated functional status among segregating V segments, but an unknown experimental factor could not be ruled out. Across donors, most TCR sequences were observed very rarely, whereas some public TCRs were present in many individuals. A further reported finding was that TCR beta sequences accurately predicted the HLA-A and HLA-B alleles for most subjects in the first cohort. A later analysis found that most CMV-associated TCR beta chains appeared HLA-restricted, with HLA associations seemingly driven largely by CMV exposure. Three of the identified cytomegalovirus-associated TCR beta chains were confirmed in vitro to be specific for cytomegalovirus antigens. In a later analysis, HLA-associated TCR beta chains showed more clonal expansion and lower generation probabilities than non-associated chains that were equally common. According to a later genetic analysis, donors in an Asian-associated ancestry cluster had fewer N-insertions in productive TCRs than the roughly 700-donor mean. Roughly 17 rarely observed V segments, including chromosome 9 orphons, were excluded from the earlier analysis of several hundred of the donors because counts were too low. In an earlier analysis of 587 of the donors, most TCR beta V segments appeared in productive rearrangements about 90% or about 30% of the time, broadly matching IMGT annotations. A later analysis found that TCR association rates varied across HLA loci, with DRB1 alleles showing the most associated TCRs and HLA-C alleles the fewest. A cluster of highly shared sequence variants was judged likely to be a technical artifact of the sequencing pipeline. Presence/absence analyses assumed roughly uniform sequencing depth across donors, an assumption that may not hold. The cohort was sequenced for TCR beta chains only, and without alpha or paired-chain data the features that could be detected were limited. Because HLA typing was missing for some donors at each locus, association tests included only the typed subset. At a false discovery rate of 0.05, a later analysis linked 15,000 to 20,000 TCR beta sequences to specific HLA alleles. According to a later analysis, parvovirus B19, influenza, CMV and Epstein-Barr virus appeared linked to several top co-occurrence clusters. It was suggested by the authors that the approach could potentially be generalized to other disease states and immunological phenotypes. A later genetic analysis associated a missense DCLRE1C variant with V-gene and J-gene trimming of TCR beta chains, and an independent cohort replicated the association. In both the original and validation cohorts, the classifier was reported to diagnose cytomegalovirus status with high specificity and sensitivity.

The sequence derives from a woman between 35 and 50 years old in good health and CMV-seropositive. The V and J genes are TRBV6-5 and TRBJ1-4; the D gene assignment is ambiguous. The sequencing sample was made of PBMCs. The sequenced DNA is TGTGCCAGCAGATCCTTAGCTAATGAAAAACTGTTTTTT. This encodes CASRSLANEKLFF.